The sequence of this T cell receptor (beta chain) was determined in a study of blood T cell repertoires in COVID-19. About the research overall: Both acute and convalescent COVID-19 samples were obtained from the United States, Italy and Spain. Nucleic acid was either cDNA or gDNA, and it came from T cells, B-cell-depleted T cells, or PBMCs.

Authors' methods: Amplifying reference gene primers gave estimates of nucleated cell counts. Only in-frame clones appear in the TCRdb table, and some are missing; sequencing was by immunoSEQ multiplex PCR. Clone size and the V and J calls come from that table; the DNA yielded D and trimming. The sample lists around 250,000 clones; 80% to 85% were seen once. The germline gives CDR1 MNHNS, CDR2 SASEGT. The CDR3 has 11 amino acids. V lost 1 base, J lost 14 bases, and 2 bases stayed unmatched. The source material was peripheral blood. The sequence came from a woman aged 40 to 49 who had recovered from COVID-19. V usage is TRBV6-1 and J usage is TRBJ1-5; 7 positions agree with TRBD1. CDR3 bases: TGTGCCAGCAGTGAAGTGGGGACAGAGCATTTT. Translated: CASSEVGTEHF.